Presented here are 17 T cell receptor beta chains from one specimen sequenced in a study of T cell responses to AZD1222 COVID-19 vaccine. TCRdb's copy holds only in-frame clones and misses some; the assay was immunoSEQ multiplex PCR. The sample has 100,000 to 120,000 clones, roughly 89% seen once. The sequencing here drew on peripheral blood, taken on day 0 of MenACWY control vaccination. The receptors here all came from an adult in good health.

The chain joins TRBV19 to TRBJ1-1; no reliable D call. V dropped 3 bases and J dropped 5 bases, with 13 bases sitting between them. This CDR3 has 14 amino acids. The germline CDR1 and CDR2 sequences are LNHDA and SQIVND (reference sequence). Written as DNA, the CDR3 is TGTGCCAGTAGTATGCCCGGAAGGTCGACTGAAGCTTTCTTT. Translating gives CASSMPGRSTEAFF.

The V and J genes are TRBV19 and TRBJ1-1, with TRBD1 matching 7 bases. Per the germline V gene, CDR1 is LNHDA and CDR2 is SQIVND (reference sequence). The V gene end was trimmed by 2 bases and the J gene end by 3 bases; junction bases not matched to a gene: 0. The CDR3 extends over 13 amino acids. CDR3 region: CASSIQGDTEAFF. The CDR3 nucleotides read TGTGCCAGTAGTATACAGGGGGACACTGAAGCTTTCTTT.

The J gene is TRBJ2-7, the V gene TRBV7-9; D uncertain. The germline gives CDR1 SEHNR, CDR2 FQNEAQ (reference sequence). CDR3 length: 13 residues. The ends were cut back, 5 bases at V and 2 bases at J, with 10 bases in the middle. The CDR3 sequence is CASSSKGPYEQYF. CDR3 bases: TGTGCCAGCAGCAGCAAAGGGCCCTACGAGCAGTACTTC. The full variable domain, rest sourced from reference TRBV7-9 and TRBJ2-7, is DTGVSQNPRHKITKRGQNVTFRCDPISEHNRLYWYRQTLGQGPEFLTYFQNEAQLEKSRLLSDRFSAERPKGSFSTLEIQRTEQGDSAMYLCASSSKGPYEQYFGPGTRLTVT.

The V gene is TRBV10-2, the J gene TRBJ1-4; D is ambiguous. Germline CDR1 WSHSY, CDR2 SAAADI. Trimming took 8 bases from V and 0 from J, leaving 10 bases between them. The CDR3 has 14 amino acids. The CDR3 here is CASAPGATNEKLFF. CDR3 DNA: TGCGCCAGCGCCCCGGGTGCAACTAATGAAAAACTGTTTTTT.

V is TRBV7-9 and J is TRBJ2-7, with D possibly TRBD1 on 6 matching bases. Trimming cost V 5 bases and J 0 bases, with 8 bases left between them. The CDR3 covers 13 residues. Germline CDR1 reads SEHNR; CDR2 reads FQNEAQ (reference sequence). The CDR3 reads CASSGTPSYEQYF. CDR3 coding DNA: TGTGCCAGCAGCGGGACACCCTCCTACGAGCAGTACTTC.

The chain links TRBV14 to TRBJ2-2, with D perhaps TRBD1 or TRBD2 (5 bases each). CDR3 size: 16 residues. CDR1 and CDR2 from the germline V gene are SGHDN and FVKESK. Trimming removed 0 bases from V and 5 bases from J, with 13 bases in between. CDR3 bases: TGTGCCAGCAGCCAAGATGGGGGACCGCGGACCGGGGAGCTGTTTTTT. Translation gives CASSQDGGPRTGELFF.

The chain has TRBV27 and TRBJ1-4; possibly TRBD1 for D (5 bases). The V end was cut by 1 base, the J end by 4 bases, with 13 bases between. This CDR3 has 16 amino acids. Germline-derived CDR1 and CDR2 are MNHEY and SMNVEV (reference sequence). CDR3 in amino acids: CASSLYAADNNEKLFF. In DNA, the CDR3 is TGTGCCAGCAGTTTATACGCCGCGGACAATAATGAAAAACTGTTTTTT. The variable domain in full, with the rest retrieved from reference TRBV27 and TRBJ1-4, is EAQVTQNPRYLITVTGKKLTVTCSQNMNHEYMSWYRQDPGLGLRQIYYSMNVEVTDKGDVPEGYKVSRKEKRNFPLILESPSPNQTSLYFCASSLYAADNNEKLFFGSGTQLSVL.

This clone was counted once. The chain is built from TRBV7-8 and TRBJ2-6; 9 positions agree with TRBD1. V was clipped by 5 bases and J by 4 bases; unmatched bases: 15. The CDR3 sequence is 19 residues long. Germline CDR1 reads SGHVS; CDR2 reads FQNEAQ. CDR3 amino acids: CASSPPGGTGRRGANVLTF. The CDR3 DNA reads TGTGCCAGCAGCCCCCCCGGAGGGACAGGGAGAAGAGGGGCCAACGTCCTGACTTTC.

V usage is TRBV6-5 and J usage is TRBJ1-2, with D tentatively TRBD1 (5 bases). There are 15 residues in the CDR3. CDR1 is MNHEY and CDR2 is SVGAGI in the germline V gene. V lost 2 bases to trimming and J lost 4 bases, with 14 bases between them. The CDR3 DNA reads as TGTGCCAGCAGTTACAATGGGGGGGGAAGCTATGGCTACACCTTC. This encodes CASSYNGGGSYGYTF.

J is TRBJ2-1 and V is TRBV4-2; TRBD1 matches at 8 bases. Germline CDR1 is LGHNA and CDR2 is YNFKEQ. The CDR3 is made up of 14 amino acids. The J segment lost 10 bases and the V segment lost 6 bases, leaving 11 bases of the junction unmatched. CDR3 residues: CASSHSPRGLEQFF. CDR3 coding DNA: TGTGCCAGCAGTCATTCACCCAGGGGGCTGGAGCAGTTCTTC.

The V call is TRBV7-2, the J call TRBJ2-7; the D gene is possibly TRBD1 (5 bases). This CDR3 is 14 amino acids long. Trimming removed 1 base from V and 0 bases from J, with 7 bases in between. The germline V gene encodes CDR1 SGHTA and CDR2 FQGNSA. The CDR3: CASSLDRSSYEQYF. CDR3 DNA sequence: TGTGCCAGCAGCTTAGACAGGTCCTCCTACGAGCAGTACTTC.

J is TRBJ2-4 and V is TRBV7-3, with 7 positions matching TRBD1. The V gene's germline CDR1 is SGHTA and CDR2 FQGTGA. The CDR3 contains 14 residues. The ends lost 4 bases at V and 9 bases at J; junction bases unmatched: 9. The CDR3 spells CASSSEGARGIQYF. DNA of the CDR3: TGTGCCAGCAGCTCCGAGGGGGCCCGAGGCATTCAGTACTTC.

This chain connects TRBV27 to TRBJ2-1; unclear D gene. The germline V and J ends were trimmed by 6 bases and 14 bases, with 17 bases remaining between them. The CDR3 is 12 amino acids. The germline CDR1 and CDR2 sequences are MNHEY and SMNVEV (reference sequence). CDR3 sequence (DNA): TGTGCCAGCAGCTCGTTCAAGGGAAGGAAGTTCTTC. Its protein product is CASSSFKGRKFF.

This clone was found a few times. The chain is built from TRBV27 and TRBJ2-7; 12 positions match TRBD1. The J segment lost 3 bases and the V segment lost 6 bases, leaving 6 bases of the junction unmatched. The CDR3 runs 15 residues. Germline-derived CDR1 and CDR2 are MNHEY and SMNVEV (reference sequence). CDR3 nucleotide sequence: TGTGCCAGCAGACTGGGACAGGGGGCGGGCTACGAGCAGTACTTC. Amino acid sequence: CASRLGQGAGYEQYF.

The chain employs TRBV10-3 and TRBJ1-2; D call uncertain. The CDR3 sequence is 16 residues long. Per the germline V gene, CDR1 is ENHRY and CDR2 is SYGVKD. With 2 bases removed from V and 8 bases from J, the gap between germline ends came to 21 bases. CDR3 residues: CAISERSQRSSGGYTF. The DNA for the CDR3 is TGTGCCATCAGTGAGCGTAGCCAGCGTTCATCGGGAGGCTACACCTTC.

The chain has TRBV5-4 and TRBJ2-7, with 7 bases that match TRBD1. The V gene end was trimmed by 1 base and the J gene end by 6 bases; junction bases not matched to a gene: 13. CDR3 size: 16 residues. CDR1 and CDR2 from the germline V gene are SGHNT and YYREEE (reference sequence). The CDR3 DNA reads TGTGCCAGCAGCTTGAAGACAGGGAGAATGACAGGCGAGCAGTACTTC. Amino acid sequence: CASSLKTGRMTGEQYF.

The CDR3 spells CASSLDRAGGGYTF. In nucleotides, the CDR3 is TGTGCCAGCAGCTTAGACAGGGCCGGGGGAGGCTACACCTTC. The genes are TRBV7-2 and TRBJ1-2, with D tentatively TRBD1 (6 bases). Germline CDR1 and CDR2: SGHTA and FQGNSA. This CDR3 comprises 14 residues. V was shortened by 1 base and J by 8 bases, with 14 bases between the two germline ends. The whole variable domain, filled in from reference TRBV7-2 and TRBJ1-2, reads GAGVSQSPSNKVTEKGKDVELRCDPISGHTALYWYRQSLGQGLEFLIYFQGNSAPDKSGLPSDRFSAERTGGSVSTLTIQRTQQEDSAVYLCASSLDRAGGGYTFGSGTRLTVV.